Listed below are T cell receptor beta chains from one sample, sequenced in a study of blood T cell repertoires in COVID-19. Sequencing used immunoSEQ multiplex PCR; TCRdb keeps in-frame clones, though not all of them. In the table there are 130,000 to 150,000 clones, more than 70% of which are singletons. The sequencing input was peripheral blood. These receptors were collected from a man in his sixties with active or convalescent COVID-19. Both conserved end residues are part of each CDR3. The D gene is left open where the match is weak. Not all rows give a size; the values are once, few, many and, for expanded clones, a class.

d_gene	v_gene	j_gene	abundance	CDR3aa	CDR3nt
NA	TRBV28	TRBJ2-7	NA	CASSLGGGRYEQYF	TGTGCCAGCTCCCTCGGCGGTGGCAGATACGAGCAGTACTTC
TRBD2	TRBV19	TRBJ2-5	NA	CASSRGTSGRMVTQYF	TGTGCCAGTAGTCGAGGGACTAGCGGGAGGATGGTGACCCAGTACTTC
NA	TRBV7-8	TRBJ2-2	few	CASSLALNTGELFF	TGTGCCAGCAGCTTAGCCCTTAACACCGGGGAGCTGTTTTTT
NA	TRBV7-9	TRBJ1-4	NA	CASRAGQNTEKLFF	TGTGCCAGCAGGGCAGGGCAGAATACAGAAAAACTGTTTTTT
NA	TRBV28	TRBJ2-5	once	CASSVLTAQETQYF	TGTGCCAGCAGTGTCCTGACAGCGCAAGAGACCCAGTACTTC
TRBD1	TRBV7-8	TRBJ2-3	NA	CASSLVRDRATDTQYF	TGTGCCAGCAGCTTAGTCCGGGACAGGGCAACAGATACGCAGTATTTT
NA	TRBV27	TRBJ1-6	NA	CASTSSDSYNSPLHF	TGTGCCAGCACTTCGTCGGACAGTTATAATTCACCCCTCCACTTT
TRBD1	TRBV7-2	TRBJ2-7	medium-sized	CASSLRDRVGEQYF	TGTGCCAGCAGCTTGAGGGACAGGGTTGGTGAGCAGTACTTC
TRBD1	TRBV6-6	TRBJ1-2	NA	CASGQQGPTSYGYTF	TGTGCCAGCGGACAACAGGGGCCAACCTCCTATGGCTACACCTTC
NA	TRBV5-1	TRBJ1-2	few	CASSSTPGTDYGYTF	TGCGCCAGCAGCTCCACCCCAGGGACTGACTATGGCTACACCTTC
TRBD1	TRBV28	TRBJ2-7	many	CASRGQGYEQYF	TGTGCCAGCAGAGGACAGGGCTACGAGCAGTACTTC
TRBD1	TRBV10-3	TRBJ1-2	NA	CAISEKGQGAEKRSINNGYTF	TGTGCCATCAGTGAAAAGGGACAGGGGGCCGAGAAGAGGAGTATCAACAATGGCTACACCTTC
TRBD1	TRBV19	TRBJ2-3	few	CASSIGGTVAQDTQYF	TGTGCCAGTAGTATAGGAGGGACAGTTGCACAAGATACGCAGTATTTT
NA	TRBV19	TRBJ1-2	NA	CASSSGLIYGYTF	TGTGCCAGTAGTTCGGGACTGATCTATGGCTACACCTTC
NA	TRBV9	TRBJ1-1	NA	CASSARQSMNTEAFF	TGTGCCAGCAGCGCCCGACAGTCCATGAACACTGAAGCTTTCTTT
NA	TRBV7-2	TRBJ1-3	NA	CASSIDSTGNTIYF	TGTGCCAGCAGTATAGACAGTACCGGAAACACCATATATTTT
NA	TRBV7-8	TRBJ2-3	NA	CASSLAGGGTGGGDTQYF	TGTGCCAGCAGCTTAGCGGGAGGCGGGACGGGTGGAGGAGATACGCAGTATTTT
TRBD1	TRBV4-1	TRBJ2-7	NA	CASSQDWTGVSYEQYF	TGCGCCAGCAGCCAAGATTGGACAGGGGTATCCTACGAGCAGTACTTC
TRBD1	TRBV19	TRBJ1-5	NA	CASSDARGRNQPQHF	TGTGCCAGTAGTGACGCCAGGGGGCGGAATCAGCCCCAGCATTTT
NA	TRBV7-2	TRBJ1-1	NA	CASSSPDSSEAFF	TGTGCCAGCAGCTCACCTGACAGTTCTGAGGCTTTCTTT
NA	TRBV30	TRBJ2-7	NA	CAWSVLTVRSSYEQYF	TGTGCCTGGAGTGTACTAACGGTACGATCCTCCTACGAGCAGTACTTC
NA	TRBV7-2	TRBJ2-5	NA	CASSLYPQETQYF	TGTGCCAGCAGCCTCTATCCCCAAGAGACCCAGTACTTC
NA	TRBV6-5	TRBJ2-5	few	CASRSRVPSETQYF	TGTGCCAGCAGAAGCAGGGTCCCGTCAGAGACCCAGTACTTC
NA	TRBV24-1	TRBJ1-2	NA	CATSEPGVYGYTF	TGTGCCACCAGTGAGCCAGGGGTGTATGGCTACACCTTC
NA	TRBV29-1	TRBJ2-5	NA	CSVSRGGRETQYF	TGCAGCGTGTCCAGGGGTGGTCGGGAGACCCAGTACTTC
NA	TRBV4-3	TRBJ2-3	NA	CASSQVRLTETTDTQYF	TGCGCCAGCAGCCAAGTAAGATTAACGGAGACCACAGATACGCAGTATTTT